This TCR beta chain was identified in a study of PD-1 blockade in mismatch repair-deficient tumors. Study overall: Patients had about a dozen mismatch repair-deficient cancer types and were previously treated and progressing.

Repertoires were generated with immunoSEQ multiplex PCR, while TCRdb's copy carries only in-frame clones and drops some. The sample carries 77,000 or so clones, about 82% recorded once. This CDR3 region has 15 residues. Looked up from germline, CDR1 is MNHEY and CDR2 is SVGAGI. The V and J ends lost 4 bases and 5 bases, in that order; junction bases with no gene match: 3. This clone was found once. Every patient had mismatch repair deficiency by PCR or immunohistochemistry. The TCR-sequenced patients were three responders to pembrolizumab. Material: peripheral blood, obtained 44 weeks after starting pembrolizumab. V and J are TRBV6-5 and TRBJ2-1; the match to TRBD2 covers 12 bases. The clonotype comes from an adult with mismatch repair-deficient cancer. The CDR3 here is CASSSWTSGNNEQFF. The CDR3 DNA is TGTGCCAGCAGTTCCTGGACTAGCGGGAACAATGAGCAGTTCTTC.